A selection of T cell receptor beta chains follows, all from one sample in a study of blood T cells in healthy people across ages. MiXCR was run by TCRdb on the 5' RACE reads, yielding one entry per CDR3 protein. The table includes roughly 1,300,000 distinct CDR3 sequences, approximately 59% detected once. The sequenced sample consisted of blood. Receptors originate from a man between 18 and 29 years old in good health. Each CDR3 is given with its conserved first and last residue. The D gene is left open where the match is weak. Some rows have no size entry. The others give once, few or many, or a class for an expanded clone.

D,size,J,V,CDR3,DNA
TRBD2,.,TRBJ2-1,TRBV20-1,CSANRDGGRVNEQFF,TGCAGTGCAAATCGAGATGGCGGGAGGGTAAATGAGCAGTTCTTC
TRBD1,.,TRBJ2-3,TRBV5-1,CASSLGGTGSTDTQYF,TGCGCCAGCAGCTTGGGAGGGACAGGCTCCACAGATACGCAGTATTTT
.,.,TRBJ2-7,TRBV11-2,CASSFGAGNSYEQYF,TGTGCCAGCAGCTTCGGCGCAGGTAACTCCTACGAGCAGTACTTC
.,few,TRBJ2-1,TRBV5-1,CASSLQNLGNEQFF,TGCGCCAGCAGCCTCCAGAACTTAGGCAATGAGCAGTTCTTC
.,.,TRBJ2-7,TRBV6-1,CASSGIGTITYEQYF,TGTGCCAGCAGTGGGATAGGGACCATCACCTACGAGCAGTACTTC
.,few,TRBJ1-6,TRBV7-6,CASSPVSMGNSPLHF,TGTGCCAGCAGCCCGGTCTCGATGGGTAATTCACCCCTCCACTTT
TRBD2,.,TRBJ2-5,TRBV18,CASSPLAGGSQETQYF,TGTGCCAGCTCACCTCTTGCGGGAGGGTCTCAAGAGACCCAGTACTTC
.,.,TRBJ2-3,TRBV4-3,CASSLRASMDTQYF,TGCGCCAGCAGCCTCCGGGCAAGCATGGATACGCAGTATTTT
TRBD2,.,TRBJ2-5,TRBV6-1,CASSPGGVLLQETQYF,TGTGCCAGCAGTCCCGGGGGGGTCCTCCTGCAAGAGACCCAGTACTTC
.,once,TRBJ2-3,TRBV20-1,CSAYGGMLTDTQYF,TGCAGTGCCTATGGGGGGATGCTTACAGATACGCAGTATTTT
.,.,TRBJ2-7,TRBV2,CASSVRELYEQYF,TGTGCCAGCAGTGTTAGGGAGCTCTACGAGCAGTACTTC
.,.,TRBJ2-3,TRBV20-1,CSESRTSTDTQYF,TGCAGTGAGTCGAGAACTAGCACAGATACGCAGTATTTT